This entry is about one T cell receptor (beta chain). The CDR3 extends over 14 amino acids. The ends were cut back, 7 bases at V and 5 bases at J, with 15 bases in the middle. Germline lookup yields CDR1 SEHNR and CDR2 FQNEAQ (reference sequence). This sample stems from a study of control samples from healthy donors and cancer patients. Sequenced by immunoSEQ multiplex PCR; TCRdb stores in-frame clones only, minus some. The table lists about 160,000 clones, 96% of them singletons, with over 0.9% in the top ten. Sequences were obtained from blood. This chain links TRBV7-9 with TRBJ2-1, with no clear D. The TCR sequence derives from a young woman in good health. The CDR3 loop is CASTLLGRNNEQFF. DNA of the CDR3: TGTGCCAGCACCCTCCTGGGTAGGAACAATGAGCAGTTCTTC.